One sample yielded the 20 T cell receptor beta chains listed below, sequenced in a study of shared clonotypes between healthy human individuals. Clones were read by immunoSEQ multiplex PCR, and TCRdb kept only the in-frame ones, dropping some. This table has roughly 500,000 clones, 60% to 80% appearing once. The sequenced material came from PBMCs. The receptor source for this set is a woman in her 40s in good health. Some clones in this sample may be carry-over from other donors' samples.

This chain uses TRBV28 with TRBJ1-5; TRBD1 might be the D (6 bases). The CDR3 has 18 residues. Germline CDR1 is MDHEN and CDR2 is SYDVKM. Trimming left V 6 bases short and J 7 bases short, with 28 bases between. CDR3 sequence reads: CASRGTGTPGIIGQPQHF. The DNA for the CDR3 is TGTGCCAGCAGGGGTACAGGGACCCCAGGGATAATCGGGCAGCCCCAGCATTTT.

The rearrangement joins TRBV7-9 to TRBJ2-7; no reliable D call. This CDR3 spans 12 amino acids. Trimming removed 5 bases from V and 2 bases from J, with 7 bases in between. CDR1 SEHNR and CDR2 FQNEAQ come from the germline V gene (reference sequence). CDR3 residues: CASSRTPYEQYF. CDR3 bases: TGTGCCAGCAGCCGAACCCCCTACGAGCAGTACTTC.

The chain joins TRBV18 to TRBJ2-2; TRBD1 matches 7 bases. With V trimmed by 3 bases and J by 3 bases, 7 bases remained unmatched. Germline V CDR1 and CDR2: KGHSH, LQKENI. The CDR3 has 16 residues. This chain's CDR3 is CASSPPGTADTGELFF. In nucleotides, the CDR3 is TGTGCCAGCTCACCTCCCGGGACAGCGGACACCGGGGAGCTGTTTTTT. Supplemented by reference TRBV18 and TRBJ2-2, the full variable domain reads NAGVMQNPRHLVRRRGQEARLRCSPMKGHSHVYWYRQLPEEGLKFMVYLQKENIIDESGMPKERFSAEFPKEGPSILRIQQVVRGDSAAYFCASSPPGTADTGELFFGEGSRLTVL.

V gene TRBV7-8 combines with J gene TRBJ1-5, with D possibly matching TRBD1 (5 bases). With 1 base removed from V and 7 bases from J, the gap between germline ends came to 14 bases. The germline V gene has CDR1 SGHVS and CDR2 FQNEAQ. There are 15 residues in the CDR3. CDR3 DNA sequence: TGTGCCAGCAGCTTAGTAGGGGCCCAGGGACAGCCCCAGCATTTT. This encodes CASSLVGAQGQPQHF.

This chain joins TRBV11-2 and TRBJ1-1; D gene uncertain. The germline CDR1 and CDR2 sequences are SGHAT and FQNNGV. CDR3 length: 12 amino acids. The germline V and J ends were trimmed by 0 bases and 8 bases, with 7 bases remaining between them. CDR3 DNA: TGTGCCAGCAGCTTAGATGGCGGGGAAGCTTTCTTT. It encodes CASSLDGGEAFF.

J is TRBJ2-7 and V is TRBV7-6; 14 bases match TRBD2. This CDR3 region has 15 residues. The V segment lost 0 bases and the J segment 7 bases; nucleotides outside the gene matches: 2. Germline CDR1 is SGHVS and CDR2 is FNYEAQ. Here the CDR3 DNA reads TGTGCCAGCAGCTTAGCGGGACTAGCGGGAGATGAGCAGTACTTC. Protein sequence: CASSLAGLAGDEQYF.

Only a few counts were recorded for this clone. One junction end disagrees with the germline gene, perhaps due to a read error. This chain uses TRBV7-7 with TRBJ2-2; the D gene is possibly TRBD1 (6 bases). CDR3 size: 15 residues. Germline V lookup: CDR1 SSHAT, CDR2 FNYEAQ (reference sequence). This chain's CDR3 is CASSPRGSVTGELLF. CDR3 nucleotide sequence: TGTGCTAGCAGCCCCAGGGGCTCAGTCACCGGGGAGCTGCTTTTT.

The chain joins TRBV2 to TRBJ1-5, with D uncertain. V shed 4 bases and J shed 5 bases, with 9 bases lying between them. The germline V gene encodes CDR1 SNHLY and CDR2 FYNNEI. The CDR3 has 13 residues. Here the CDR3 DNA reads TGTGCCAGCAGTGCGGGCACAGATCAGCCCCAGCATTTT. It translates to CASSAGTDQPQHF.

The rearrangement links TRBV10-3 to TRBJ1-2; the match to TRBD1 covers 10 bases. The V segment lost 6 bases and the J segment 6 bases; nucleotides outside the gene matches: 1. This CDR3 is built from 12 residues. Germline CDR1 is ENHRY and CDR2 is SYGVKD. The CDR3 protein is CAISGTGDGYTF. The CDR3 nucleotides read TGTGCCATCAGCGGGACAGGGGATGGCTACACCTTC.

This clone was counted only a few times. V and J are TRBV18 and TRBJ1-1; D is unresolved. The CDR3 sequence is 17 residues long. Germline lookup yields CDR1 KGHSH and CDR2 LQKENI. V lost 1 base and J lost 1, with 16 bases in between. The CDR3 region has the DNA TGTGCCAGCTCACCACTCCAGGTAGGCGCGGGGAACACTGAAGCTTTCTTT. It specifies CASSPLQVGAGNTEAFF. Full variable domain (outside the CDR3, taken from reference TRBV18 and TRBJ1-1): NAGVMQNPRHLVRRRGQEARLRCSPMKGHSHVYWYRQLPEEGLKFMVYLQKENIIDESGMPKERFSAEFPKEGPSILRIQQVVRGDSAAYFCASSPLQVGAGNTEAFFGQGTRLTVV.

This clone was seen a few times. This sample also contains other DNA sequences that code for the same CDR3. This chain links TRBV11-3 with TRBJ2-3; D not certain. CDR1 and CDR2 from the germline V gene are SGHNT and YENEEA. This CDR3 comprises 14 residues. Deletions cut 3 bases from V and 0 bases from J, with 7 bases between. CDR3 nucleotide sequence: TGTGCCAGCAGCTTCGGACGGAGCACAGATACGCAGTATTTT. Protein product: CASSFGRSTDTQYF.

The V and J genes are TRBV7-9 and TRBJ1-4; 9 positions agree with TRBD1. The germline V gene encodes CDR1 SEHNR and CDR2 FQNEAQ (reference sequence). Germline trimming cut 5 bases from V and 7 bases from J; bases unmatched to any gene: 11. The CDR3 runs to 16 residues. The DNA of the CDR3 is TGTGCCAGCAGCCTCGGGACAGGGAACTTGGCTGAAAAACTGTTTTTT. This codes for CASSLGTGNLAEKLFF.

The J gene is TRBJ2-5, the V gene TRBV5-1, with 7 bases aligning to TRBD1. CDR1 SGHRS and CDR2 YFSETQ come from the germline V gene. The CDR3 is 16 residues long. V lost 3 bases to trimming and J lost 5 bases; unmatched junction nucleotides: 13. CDR3 coding DNA: TGCGCCAGCAGCTCTCGTGTAAACAGGGGTGGGGAGACCCAGTACTTC. Its translation is CASSSRVNRGGETQYF.

V usage is TRBV19 and J usage is TRBJ2-3, with D perhaps given as TRBD1 or TRBD2 (6 bases each). V dropped 7 bases and J dropped 1 base, with 18 bases sitting between them. Germline V gene data show CDR1 as LNHDA and CDR2 as SQIVND (reference sequence). This CDR3 contains 16 residues. CDR3 nucleotide sequence: TGTGCCAGTACCCCTCAGGTGGGGGGCGGCACAGATACGCAGTATTTT. Protein: CASTPQVGGGTDTQYF.

This chain connects TRBV27 to TRBJ2-1; 9 nucleotides agree with TRBD2. The germline V gene encodes CDR1 MNHEY and CDR2 SMNVEV (reference sequence). The V segment lost 3 bases and the J segment 6 bases; nucleotides outside the gene matches: 15. CDR3 length: 18 residues. The CDR3 is CASSFGSPRGRARNEQFF. The CDR3 DNA reads TGTGCCAGCAGTTTTGGCTCTCCTCGCGGGAGGGCTCGCAATGAGCAGTTCTTC.

The CDR3 DNA follows: TGCGCCAGCAGCCCCTCCTCGGCTAACTATGGCTACACCTTC. This sequence encodes CASSPSSANYGYTF. This chain joins TRBV5-1 and TRBJ1-2; D remains ambiguous. The CDR3 runs 14 residues. Germline V gene data show CDR1 as SGHRS and CDR2 as YFSETQ. V lost 4 bases, J lost 0 bases, and 10 bases lay in between.

The CDR3 DNA is TGTGCCAGCAGCGGATTCACGGGACAGCCCTACGAGCAGTACTTC. This sequence encodes CASSGFTGQPYEQYF. The chain joins TRBV28 to TRBJ2-7; 7 nucleotides line up with TRBD1. The CDR3 has 15 amino acids. In germline, CDR1 is MDHEN, CDR2 SYDVKM. V shed 6 bases, J shed 2 bases, and the junction held 10 bases outside the gene matches. The full variable domain, rest sourced from reference TRBV28 and TRBJ2-7, is DVKVTQSSRYLVKRTGEKVFLECVQDMDHENMFWYRQDPGLGLRLIYFSYDVKMKEKGDIPEGYSVSREKKERFSLILESASTNQTSMYLCASSGFTGQPYEQYFGPGTRLTVT.

This chain links TRBV5-1 with TRBJ2-4; D remains ambiguous. The V end lost 2 bases, the J end lost 1 base, and 19 bases lay between the germline ends. The V gene's germline CDR1 is SGHRS and CDR2 YFSETQ. The CDR3 runs to 18 residues. CDR3 bases: TGCGCCAGCAGCTTCTCGACTTCGGACCGGTCCGCCAAAAACATTCAGTACTTC. Protein: CASSFSTSDRSAKNIQYF.

The chain has TRBV14 and TRBJ2-7, with 7 bases fitting TRBD1. The ends lost 1 base at V and 2 bases at J; junction bases unmatched: 5. Germline assignment: CDR1 SGHDN and CDR2 FVKESK. This CDR3 contains 15 residues. CDR3 coding DNA: TGTGCCAGCAGCCAAGGGGGACAGACCCCCTACGAGCAGTACTTC. Amino acid sequence: CASSQGGQTPYEQYF.

In DNA, the CDR3 is TGCGCCAGCAGCCGGGGCTCTAGCGGGAGCAATTTCCACGAGCAGTACTTC. As protein: CASSRGSSGSNFHEQYF. This chain connects TRBV4-3 to TRBJ2-7; 10 bases are shared with TRBD2. This CDR3 contains 17 residues. CDR1 is LGHNA and CDR2 is YSLEER in the germline V gene. The junction had 14 bases not matched to a gene; V was cut back by 4 bases and J by 5 bases.